This is a list of T cell receptor beta chains from one sample in a study of human T cells and chemical hapten exposure. Via MiXCR, TCRdb re-called the RACE reads, giving one row per CDR3 protein. The sample records about 160,000 distinct CDR3 sequences, roughly 25% being singletons. The specimen was whole blood, collected in connection with sensitization to the hapten diphenylcyclopropenone (DPC). The source is a woman aged 18-30 years with alopecia areata. Some clones in this sample may be carry-over from other donors' samples. Both conserved end residues are part of each CDR3. D genes are given only for firm matches. Not all rows give a size; the values are once, few, many and, for expanded clones, a class.

TRBD2	16	TRBV12-3/TRBV12-4	TRBJ2-1	few	TGTGCCAGCAGTTTAGCGCTACTAGCGGGAGGGAATGAGCAGTTCTTC	CASSLALLAGGNEQFF
-	12	TRBV29-1	TRBJ2-7	few	TGCAGCGTCACGTACAACTCCTACGAGCAGTACTTC	CSVTYNSYEQYF
-	10	TRBV11-2	TRBJ2-3	many	TGTGCCAGCAGCTTGGGTACGCAGTATTTT	CASSLGTQYF
-	13	TRBV11-1	TRBJ2-7	few	TGTGCCACGGGACCGCGGTTTACCTACGAGCAGTACTTC	CATGPRFTYEQYF
-	12	TRBV20-1	TRBJ2-3	-	TGCAGTGCTAGAGATCGCGGTCGTACGCAGTATTTT	CSARDRGRTQYF
-	12	TRBV5-1	TRBJ2-7	few	TGCGCCAGCAGCAGCTATAAGGACGAGCAGTACTTC	CASSSYKDEQYF
-	12	TRBV14	TRBJ2-1	few	TGTGCCAGCAGCCAAGATGCCCCAAGTCAGTTCTTC	CASSQDAPSQFF
TRBD1	15	TRBV7-2	TRBJ1-3	-	TGTGCCAGCAGCCTAGGGGGCGCGGCTGGAAACACCATATATTTT	CASSLGGAAGNTIYF
-	14	TRBV7-3	TRBJ2-5	few	TGTGCCAGCAGCTTGGCGGGGTTCCAAGAGACCCAGTACTTC	CASSLAGFQETQYF
TRBD2	16	TRBV11-2	TRBJ2-2	few	TGTGCCAGCAGGCTAGCGGGAGGGATGAACACCGGGGAGCTGTTTTTT	CASRLAGGMNTGELFF
TRBD2	15	TRBV20-1	TRBJ2-3	-	TGCAGTGCCTTAGCGGGAAGGGGCTTGGGAGATACGCAGTATTTT	CSALAGRGLGDTQYF
TRBD1	17	TRBV4-1	TRBJ2-1	-	TGCGCCAGCAGCCAAGATGTTGGGACAGGGGTCTACAATGAGCAGTTCTTC	CASSQDVGTGVYNEQFF
TRBD2	14	TRBV5-1	TRBJ2-7	few	TGCGCCAGCAGCTTGGCACCGAGCGGGAGAGGGCAGTACTTC	CASSLAPSGRGQYF
TRBD2	12	TRBV11-2	TRBJ2-7	-	TGTGCCAGCAGCTCATATAGCGGGAGCTGGTACTTC	CASSSYSGSWYF
-	15	TRBV29-1	TRBJ2-6	-	TGCAGCGTTGGACCGACCCCCTCTGGGGCCAACGTCCTGACTTTC	CSVGPTPSGANVLTF
-	14	TRBV28	TRBJ2-4	-	TGTACCAGCTACGACAGCAGAGCCAAAAACATTCAGTACTTC	CTSYDSRAKNIQYF
TRBD1	15	TRBV20-1	TRBJ1-1	few	TGCAGTGCTCACCCGGGGGACAGGTCTAACACTGAAGCTTTCTTT	CSAHPGDRSNTEAFF
-	13	TRBV25-1	TRBJ2-3	-	TGTGCCAGCAGTGAATTAGTAGGAGATACGCAGTATTTT	CASSELVGDTQYF
-	11	TRBV6-2/TRBV6-3	TRBJ1-1	-	TGTGCCAGTAATCAGAACACTGAAGCTTTCTTT	CASNQNTEAFF
-	12	TRBV6-2/TRBV6-3	TRBJ2-1	-	TGTGCCAGCAGTTACTGGAGGAATGAGCAGTTCTTC	CASSYWRNEQFF
TRBD1	16	TRBV7-2	TRBJ1-3	few	TGTGCCAGCAGCCGAGGACAGGGGGTAACCGGAAACACCATATATTTT	CASSRGQGVTGNTIYF
-	15	TRBV20-1	TRBJ1-6	-	TGCAGTGCTAGGGTCGGAGGGTCCTATAATTCACCCCTCCACTTT	CSARVGGSYNSPLHF
TRBD2	14	TRBV10-2	TRBJ2-3	-	TGCGCCAGCAAGGAGGGACTATTTCCAGATACGCAGTATTTT	CASKEGLFPDTQYF
TRBD1	14	TRBV10-2	TRBJ2-6	-	TGCGCCATTACGACAGGGGTAGGGGCCAACGTCCTGACTTTC	CAITTGVGANVLTF
TRBD1	14	TRBV5-1	TRBJ2-7	-	TGCGCCAGCAGCGTGGGACAGCCCCAGGGAGAGCAGTACTTC	CASSVGQPQGEQYF
-	14	TRBV12-3/TRBV12-4	TRBJ2-3	-	TGTGCCAGCAGATCCGGGACTCAGAGTCATACGCAGTATTTT	CASRSGTQSHTQYF
-	13	TRBV29-1	TRBJ2-7	once	TGCAGCGTTCGGAACTTAGGGGCCGCCGAGCAGTACTTC	CSVRNLGAAEQYF
-	17	TRBV4-3	TRBJ1-5	-	TGCGCCAGCAGCCAAAGCCGGGGTGGGATTAGCAATCAGCCCCAGCATTTT	CASSQSRGGISNQPQHF
TRBD1	14	TRBV9	TRBJ2-7	-	TGTGCCAGCAGCCCGGGACAGGCCAGATACGAGCAGTACTTC	CASSPGQARYEQYF
TRBD1	11	TRBV27	TRBJ1-2	-	TGTGCCAGCGGACAGGGAGGCCCATACACCTTC	CASGQGGPYTF
-	14	TRBV6-2/TRBV6-3	TRBJ1-2	once	TGTGCCAGCATGAAGACTATGGGGTTTAATGGCTACACCTTC	CASMKTMGFNGYTF
-	15	TRBV4-3	TRBJ1-2	-	TGCGCCAGCAGCCAAGCCGTCGGAGCTAACTATGGCTACACCTTC	CASSQAVGANYGYTF
TRBD1	14	TRBV7-2	TRBJ1-1	-	TGTGCCAGCAGCTCCGGACAGGCGCACACTGAAGCTTTCTTT	CASSSGQAHTEAFF
-	13	TRBV9	TRBJ2-5	few	TGTGCCAGCAGCTCGACAGAGCAAGAGACCCAGTACTTC	CASSSTEQETQYF
TRBD1	15	TRBV29-1	TRBJ2-1	-	TGCAGCGTTGAAAATGCGGTGGGGACAGGGGGCCTGCAGTTCTTC	CSVENAVGTGGLQFF
TRBD1	13	TRBV5-1	TRBJ2-3	few	TGCGCCAGCAGCTTGGCCGGAGACAGGGAATCCTATTTT	CASSLAGDRESYF
-	17	TRBV7-9	TRBJ1-2	-	TGTGCCAGCAGCCCACCTTCTACGGGACCCCAGAACTATGGCTACACCTTC	CASSPPSTGPQNYGYTF